Below, 25 T cell receptor beta chains from the same sample are listed, as sequenced in a study of blood T cell repertoires in COVID-19. Sequencing used immunoSEQ multiplex PCR; TCRdb keeps in-frame clones, though not all of them. The sample carries fewer than 200,000 clones, approximately 80% recorded once. The sequenced material came from PBMCs or T cells enriched from blood (not recorded which). All receptors come from a man aged 45-60 years who had recovered from COVID-19.

V is TRBV11-2 and J is TRBJ2-5, with 7 bases lining up with TRBD2. Germline V gives CDR1 SGHAT, CDR2 FQNNGV. Trimming at V came to 5 bases and at J to 7 bases, leaving 10 bases not matched to a gene. This CDR3 contains 14 residues. CDR3 DNA sequence: TGTGCCAGCAGCCCCTTACGGGGGAGGGGGACCCAGTACTTC. It specifies CASSPLRGRGTQYF.

The chain has TRBV7-8 and TRBJ1-5, with D unresolved. V lost 3 bases to trimming and J lost 3 bases, with 9 bases between them. The germline gives CDR1 SGHVS, CDR2 FQNEAQ. CDR3 size: 14 residues. CDR3 coding DNA: TGTGCCAGCAGCTTGAGACACATCAATCAGCCCCAGCATTTT. Translating it yields CASSLRHINQPQHF. Full variable domain (missing parts from reference TRBV7-8 and TRBJ1-5): GAGVSQSPRYKVAKRGQDVALRCDPISGHVSLFWYQQALGQGPEFLTYFQNEAQLDKSGLPSDRFFAERPEGSVSTLKIQRTQQEDSAVYLCASSLRHINQPQHFGDGTRLSIL.

The chain has TRBV9 and TRBJ2-3; TRBD2 is a possible D gene (7 bases). Trimming cost V 2 bases and J 6 bases, with 13 bases left between them. Germline CDR1 is SGDLS and CDR2 is YYNGEE. This CDR3 comprises 14 residues. The CDR3 DNA sequence: TGTGCCAGCAGCGTGACTTGGGGGGGCGATACGCAGTATTTT. Its protein is CASSVTWGGDTQYF.

The rearrangement uses TRBV2 and TRBJ1-1, with a weak D call TRBD1 (5 bases). Germline CDR1 is SNHLY and CDR2 is FYNNEI. V shed 5 bases and J shed 1 base, with 8 bases lying between them. CDR3 length: 13 residues. CDR3 in DNA: TGTGCCAGCAGTTGGGGGGGGAACACTGAAGCTTTCTTT. Translating gives CASSWGGNTEAFF.

Here the CDR3 reads CASSLARGTYEQYF. The CDR3 DNA is TGTGCCAGCAGCTTGGCGCGGGGGACCTACGAGCAGTACTTC. The V gene is TRBV7-9, the J gene TRBJ2-7, with 7 nucleotides matching TRBD2. CDR3 size: 14 residues. J was trimmed by 2 bases and V by 3 bases; bases with no gene match: 4. Per germline, CDR1 SEHNR and CDR2 FQNEAQ (reference sequence).

The rearrangement joins TRBV20-1 to TRBJ1-2, with D unclear. In germline, CDR1 is DFQATT, CDR2 SNEGSKA (reference sequence). Trimming pared 3 bases from V and 1 base from J, leaving 9 bases between. The CDR3 extends over 13 amino acids. CDR3 sequence reads: CSASRSINYGYTF. Here the CDR3 DNA reads TGCAGTGCTAGTCGCTCTATTAACTATGGCTACACCTTC.

V is TRBV7-9 and J is TRBJ1-2; D might be TRBD1 (5 bases). V gave up 5 bases and J gave up 4 bases, with 14 bases separating them. Germline CDR1 SEHNR, CDR2 FQNEAQ (reference sequence). The CDR3 is 14 amino acids. The CDR3: CASSPRGSSYGYTF. Written as DNA, the CDR3 is TGTGCCAGCAGCCCCCGGGGGTCTAGCTATGGCTACACCTTC.

The chain couples TRBV4-2 to TRBJ2-1; 8 nucleotides agree with TRBD2. The CDR3 sequence is 15 residues long. J was trimmed by 9 bases and V by 0 bases; bases with no gene match: 7. In germline, CDR1 is LGHNA, CDR2 YNFKEQ. The CDR3 protein is CASSQERTAGGEQFF. The CDR3 DNA reads TGTGCCAGCAGCCAAGAGCGGACCGCGGGGGGTGAGCAGTTCTTC.

This clone occurred once. This sequence joins TRBV10-3 and TRBJ1-6, with 9 bases that match TRBD1. The CDR3 loop spans 15 amino acids. V lost 7 bases to trimming and J lost 8 bases; unmatched junction nucleotides: 9. Germline loops: CDR1 ENHRY, CDR2 SYGVKD. The CDR3 region is CAITEGTGRDSPLHF. CDR3 sequence (DNA): TGTGCCATCACCGAAGGGACAGGGCGGGATTCACCCCTCCACTTT.

The chain couples TRBV12-5 to TRBJ2-1; TRBD1 agrees at 7 bases. Germline lookup yields CDR1 LGHNT and CDR2 FRNRAP. The CDR3 is 15 residues long. J lost 7 bases, V lost 0 bases, and 6 bases had no gene match. The CDR3 DNA is TGTGCTAGTGGTTTGGTATTAGGGGGCTTGAATGAGCAGTTCTTC. Its protein is CASGLVLGGLNEQFF. The entire variable domain, with the rest obtained from reference TRBV12-5 and TRBJ2-1, is as follows: DARVTQTPRHKVTEMGQEVTMRCQPILGHNTVFWYRQTMMQGLELLAYFRNRAPLDDSGMPKDRFSAEMPDATLATLKIQPSEPRDSAVYFCASGLVLGGLNEQFFGPGTRLTVL.

The chain uses TRBV6-5 and TRBJ1-4; 7 positions agree with TRBD1. CDR1 is MNHEY, CDR2 SVGAGI, per germline. This CDR3 comprises 15 residues. J lost 7 bases, V lost 4 bases, and 9 bases had no gene match. CDR3 sequence reads: CASSSGTVRSEKLFF. CDR3 nucleotides: TGTGCCAGCAGTTCCGGGACAGTGAGAAGTGAAAAACTGTTTTTT.

CDR3 DNA sequence: TGTGCCAGCAGCTTAGGTCCCGAGACCTACGAGCAGTACTTC. This translates into CASSLGPETYEQYF. The chain couples TRBV7-8 to TRBJ2-7; D remains ambiguous. The germline V gene encodes CDR1 SGHVS and CDR2 FQNEAQ. The CDR3 has 14 residues. The V and J ends lost 1 base and 2 bases respectively, with 9 bases between them. Full variable domain (outside the CDR3, taken from reference TRBV7-8 and TRBJ2-7): GAGVSQSPRYKVAKRGQDVALRCDPISGHVSLFWYQQALGQGPEFLTYFQNEAQLDKSGLPSDRFFAERPEGSVSTLKIQRTQQEDSAVYLCASSLGPETYEQYFGPGTRLTVT.

For this clone: This specimen includes other DNA sequences encoding the same CDR3. The rearrangement links TRBV5-1 to TRBJ1-1; 8 positions match TRBD1. The V and J ends lost 4 bases and 2 bases, in that order; junction bases with no gene match: 7. The length of the CDR3 is 15 residues. Germline V gives CDR1 SGHRS, CDR2 YFSETQ. CDR3 DNA sequence: TGCGCCAGCAGCCTATCCGGACAGGGAAACACTGAAGCTTTCTTT. Its translation: CASSLSGQGNTEAFF.

Comments on this clone: The junction and the germline gene differ at one end; a read error may be behind it. The V and J genes are TRBV7-2 and TRBJ2-5; no clear D. Looked up from germline, CDR1 is SGHTA and CDR2 is FQGNSA. This CDR3 is 12 amino acids long. CDR3 bases: TGTGCCAGCAGCCAACCGGCTAGGTCGAAGCACTTC. Protein: CASSQPARSKHF.

V and J are TRBV7-9 and TRBJ1-5; D is ambiguous. Germline CDR1 SEHNR, CDR2 FQNEAQ (reference sequence). V was trimmed by 3 bases and J by 6 bases, leaving 12 bases between them. The CDR3 totals 14 residues. The CDR3 DNA follows: TGTGCCAGCAGCTTGGGCGGACTAGGTCAGCCCCAGCATTTT. Translated, it gives CASSLGGLGQPQHF.

In DNA form, the CDR3 reads TGTGCCAGCAGCGCTAGCGGGGACACCTACAATGAGCAGTTCTTC. It translates to CASSASGDTYNEQFF. V and J are TRBV9 and TRBJ2-1; 9 nucleotides agree with TRBD2. This CDR3 comprises 15 residues. The germline V gene encodes CDR1 SGDLS and CDR2 YYNGEE. V lost 3 bases to trimming and J lost 2 bases; unmatched junction nucleotides: 3.

Here the CDR3 reads CASSQGQGYGTEAFF. The CDR3 DNA is TGCGCCAGCAGCCAAGGACAGGGGTATGGGACTGAAGCTTTCTTT. The chain combines TRBV4-3 with TRBJ1-1, with 8 nucleotides matching TRBD1. Germline V gene lookup returns CDR1 LGHNA and CDR2 YSLEER. The CDR3 spans 15 residues. V lost 1 base to trimming and J lost 5 bases; unmatched junction nucleotides: 6.

CDR3 DNA sequence: TGCAGTGCTAAGACAGGGCTTGAAGCTTTCTTT. Translating gives CSAKTGLEAFF. This chain connects TRBV20-1 to TRBJ1-1; TRBD1 aligns across 7 bases. V was pared by 4 bases and J by 7 bases, with 3 bases of the junction left unmatched. Germline V gives CDR1 DFQATT, CDR2 SNEGSKA (reference sequence). CDR3 length: 11 amino acids.

This chain joins TRBV19 and TRBJ1-4; weak D call: TRBD1 (6 bases). Trimming shortened V by 4 bases and J by 8 bases, and 23 bases separated the two germline ends. The CDR3 is made up of 17 amino acids. Germline V CDR1 and CDR2: LNHDA, SQIVND (reference sequence). The CDR3 is CASSTRRDAGAKEKLFF. DNA of the CDR3: TGTGCCAGTAGTACCCGAAGGGACGCAGGGGCGAAGGAAAAACTGTTTTTT.

In the case of this clone: This CDR3 is also generated by other DNA sequences in the sample. The chain has TRBV7-3 and TRBJ2-3; 9 positions match TRBD2. V was clipped by 2 bases and J by 6 bases; unmatched bases: 3. The CDR3 totals 14 residues. Per the germline V gene, CDR1 is SGHTA and CDR2 is FQGTGA. The CDR3 bases are TGTGCCAGCAGCTTAGCGGGGGGGCGGGATACGCAGTATTTT. Translation: CASSLAGGRDTQYF.

The rearrangement uses TRBV5-1 and TRBJ2-5; TRBD2 might be the D (5 bases). Germline CDR1 SGHRS, CDR2 YFSETQ. V shed 5 bases and J shed 1 base, with 15 bases lying between them. CDR3 length equals 15 residues. CDR3 residues: CASRSIPGIQETQYF. As DNA, the CDR3 is TGCGCCAGCAGGTCAATTCCGGGGATCCAAGAGACCCAGTACTTC. Full variable domain (outside the CDR3, taken from reference TRBV5-1 and TRBJ2-5): KAGVTQTPRYLIKTRGQQVTLSCSPISGHRSVSWYQQTPGQGLQFLFEYFSETQRNKGNFPGRFSGRQFSNSRSEMNVSTLELGDSALYLCASRSIPGIQETQYFGPGTRLLVL.

V and J are TRBV10-3 and TRBJ1-1; tentatively, D is TRBD1 (6 bases). V was clipped by 5 bases and J by 10 bases, with 14 bases between them. CDR3 length equals 12 residues. Per germline, CDR1 ENHRY and CDR2 SYGVKD. The CDR3 protein is CAISIQGRGAFF. The CDR3 DNA follows: TGTGCCATCAGTATACAGGGAAGGGGAGCTTTCTTT.

The CDR3 loop reads CASSFSFSGNQETQYF. The CDR3 coding sequence is TGCGCCAGCAGCTTCTCCTTCAGCGGGAACCAAGAGACCCAGTACTTC. This rearrangement joins TRBV5-1 to TRBJ2-5, with TRBD2 matching 7 bases. CDR3 length: 16 residues. Germline V lookup: CDR1 SGHRS, CDR2 YFSETQ. V shed 2 bases, J shed 0 bases, and the junction held 7 bases outside the gene matches.

V and J are TRBV7-2 and TRBJ1-5; TRBD1 matches 7 bases. The J segment lost 5 bases and the V segment lost 3 bases, leaving 10 bases of the junction unmatched. The CDR3 is made up of 16 amino acids. Germline CDR1 and CDR2: SGHTA and FQGNSA. In nucleotides, the CDR3 is TGTGCCAGCAGCTTCTCATCGACAGGGATTTATCAGCCCCAGCATTTT. Translation gives CASSFSSTGIYQPQHF.

This rearrangement joins TRBV5-1 to TRBJ1-4; no clear D gene. V was trimmed by 2 bases and J by 8 bases, leaving 16 bases between them. This CDR3 contains 15 residues. Germline V CDR1 and CDR2: SGHRS, YFSETQ. CDR3 amino acids: CASSFSTAGNEKLFF. The CDR3 nucleotides are TGCGCCAGCAGCTTTTCTACGGCAGGAAACGAAAAACTGTTTTTT.